This note documents a single TCR beta chain sequence. Its matching antigen is unknown. Treatment: 19 received Ad26.COV2.S at low or high dose, single or two shots; roughly five received placebo; per-sample allocation not given. At day 63 after the first vaccine or placebo injection, samples were drawn. V gave up 0 bases and J gave up 4 bases; unmatched junction bases: 10. Per the germline V gene, CDR1 is SGHRS and CDR2 is YFSETQ. CDR3 length: 17 amino acids. The data originate from a study of Ad26.COV2.S vaccination and SARS-CoV-2 variants. For the study at large: Participants got Ad26.COV2.S intramuscularly, once or twice 56 days apart.

Study-wide points: Ad26.COV2.S recipients had broader spike-specific TCRs (P = 0.0014). There was reportedly substantial breadth in spike-specific CD8+ and CD4+ T cell responses after vaccination.

TCRdb's copy holds only in-frame clones and misses some; the assay was immunoSEQ multiplex PCR. The sample includes about 480,000 clones, roughly 85% seen only once; the top ten take roughly 13%. The specimen was peripheral blood, collected in a trial of Ad26.COV2.S vaccine versus placebo. This rearrangement joins TRBV5-1 to TRBJ2-3, with 8 positions matching TRBD2. The TCR comes from a person between 18 and 65 years old who received the Ad26.COV2.S COVID-19 vaccine or a placebo. CDR3 nucleotides: TGCGCCAGCAGCTTGGAACCCCCGGGAGGGTTTTCAGATACGCAGTATTTT. Amino acid sequence: CASSLEPPGGFSDTQYF.